One sample yielded the 25 T cell receptor beta chains listed below, sequenced in a study of cytomegalovirus exposure and HLA in healthy donors. The PCR was carried out with 60 Vbeta primers and 13 Jbeta primers. Clones were read by immunoSEQ multiplex PCR, and TCRdb kept only the in-frame ones, dropping some. The data show 210,000 or so clones, 75% to 90% seen once. Sequenced: PBMCs. These receptor sequences come from a woman under 30 in good health and CMV-seronegative.

The rearrangement joins TRBV4-1 to TRBJ2-7; no firm D call. The CDR3 is made up of 17 amino acids. The V end was cut by 0 bases, the J end by 1 base, with 16 bases between. Germline CDR1 reads MGHRA; CDR2 reads YSYEKL. CDR3 sequence (DNA): TGCGCCAGCAGCCAAGATATCGGCCAGCTAGGATCCTACGAGCAGTACTTC. This sequence encodes CASSQDIGQLGSYEQYF.

The chain joins TRBV2 to TRBJ1-5, with D perhaps matching TRBD1 (5 bases). Germline V lookup: CDR1 SNHLY, CDR2 FYNNEI. The CDR3 has 17 residues. V was trimmed by 6 bases and J by 2 bases, leaving 20 bases between them. In nucleotides, the CDR3 is TGTGCCAGCAGAGGAAGGAAGGGGACGGGAGGCAATCAGCCCCAGCATTTT. Protein: CASRGRKGTGGNQPQHF. The full variable domain, rest sourced from reference TRBV2 and TRBJ1-5, is EPEVTQTPSHQVTQMGQEVILRCVPISNHLYFYWYRQILGQKVEFLVSFYNNEISEKSEIFDDQFSVERPDGSNFTLKIRSTKLEDSAMYFCASRGRKGTGGNQPQHFGDGTRLSIL.

The chain is built from TRBV27 and TRBJ2-3; tentative D call: TRBD2 (7 bases). Trimming took 1 base from V and 0 from J, leaving 17 bases between them. This CDR3 comprises 18 residues. Germline loops: CDR1 MNHEY, CDR2 SMNVEV (reference sequence). The chain's CDR3 is CASSLWTGGITSTDTQYF. DNA of the CDR3: TGTGCCAGCAGTTTATGGACGGGGGGCATCACTAGCACAGATACGCAGTATTTT.

This clone was counted once. This chain links TRBV2 with TRBJ1-3; D remains ambiguous. The CDR3 length is 15 residues. Germline V gene lookup returns CDR1 SNHLY and CDR2 FYNNEI. V was pared by 6 bases and J by 0 bases, with 12 bases between. CDR3 sequence reads: CASRVPGGSGNTIYF. CDR3 nucleotides: TGTGCCAGCAGAGTACCAGGAGGCTCTGGAAACACCATATATTTT. Full variable domain (remainder filled in from reference TRBV2 and TRBJ1-3): EPEVTQTPSHQVTQMGQEVILRCVPISNHLYFYWYRQILGQKVEFLVSFYNNEISEKSEIFDDQFSVERPDGSNFTLKIRSTKLEDSAMYFCASRVPGGSGNTIYFGEGSWLTVV.

The chain carries TRBV7-3 and TRBJ1-2; D gene uncertain. V lost 5 bases and J lost 4, with 8 bases in between. This CDR3 has 12 residues. Germline V gives CDR1 SGHTA, CDR2 FQGTGA. CDR3: CASSDTVYGYTF. CDR3 in DNA: TGTGCCAGCAGCGACACAGTCTATGGCTACACCTTC.

V is TRBV25-1 and J is TRBJ2-1; no definite D call. The CDR3 runs 12 residues. V lost 2 bases to trimming and J lost 8 bases, with 7 bases between them. Germline V gene sequence: CDR1 MGHDK, CDR2 SYGVNS. CDR3 residues: CASSEQVHEQFF. The CDR3 coding sequence is TGTGCCAGCAGTGAACAGGTGCATGAGCAGTTCTTC.

This chain joins TRBV5-1 and TRBJ2-7; D unclear. Germline values: CDR1 SGHRS, CDR2 YFSETQ. The CDR3 extends over 13 amino acids. V shed 0 bases and J shed 7 bases, with 11 bases lying between them. The CDR3 bases are TGCGCCAGCAGCTTGGCCCCAGCGCGGGAGCAGTACTTC. Protein sequence: CASSLAPAREQYF.

The gene calls are TRBV4-1 and TRBJ2-2; 8 bases line up with TRBD2. Germline assignment: CDR1 MGHRA and CDR2 YSYEKL. The CDR3 spans 14 residues. Unmatched junction bases numbered 5, after V lost 4 bases and J lost 7 bases. DNA of the CDR3: TGCGCCAGCAGCCGGGAGGCGGGAGGCGGGGAGCTGTTTTTT. It is translated as CASSREAGGGELFF.

The rearrangement uses TRBV2 and TRBJ2-7; D not resolved. Looked up from germline, CDR1 is SNHLY and CDR2 is FYNNEI. V was shortened by 0 bases and J by 0 bases, with 3 bases between the two germline ends. The CDR3 is made up of 13 amino acids. CDR3: CASSEAFSYEQYF. DNA for the CDR3: TGTGCCAGCAGTGAAGCCTTCTCCTACGAGCAGTACTTC.

This chain uses TRBV2 with TRBJ2-5; D perhaps matches TRBD2 (6 bases). The CDR3 loop spans 15 amino acids. In germline, CDR1 is SNHLY, CDR2 FYNNEI. Trimming removed 4 bases from V and 5 bases from J, with 17 bases in between. CDR3 sequence reads: CASSVGGEARETQYF. In DNA, the CDR3 is TGTGCCAGCAGTGTTGGAGGGGAAGCACGGGAGACCCAGTACTTC.

The rearrangement links TRBV7-2 to TRBJ1-2; 9 bases map to TRBD1. There are 19 residues in the CDR3. Trimming cost V 5 bases and J 7 bases; bases outside gene matches: 23. CDR1 and CDR2 from the germline V gene are SGHTA and FQGNSA. The CDR3 here is CASSPGQGTGTLLGGGYTF. For the CDR3, the DNA is TGTGCCAGCAGCCCCGGGCAGGGGACAGGGACTCTGCTCGGGGGTGGCTACACCTTC.

On this clone itself: This same CDR3 is encoded by further DNA sequences in the sample. J is TRBJ2-7 and V is TRBV4-1; TRBD2 agrees at 13 bases. In germline, CDR1 is MGHRA, CDR2 YSYEKL. The trim removed 4 bases at V and 3 bases at J, leaving 3 bases unmatched. The CDR3 has 15 residues. CDR3 in amino acids: CASSPRTSGSYEQYF. CDR3 sequence (DNA): TGCGCCAGCAGCCCTCGGACTAGCGGGAGCTACGAGCAGTACTTC.

This chain uses TRBV7-2 with TRBJ2-7; maybe TRBD1 (6 bases). Per the germline V gene, CDR1 is SGHTA and CDR2 is FQGNSA. V was cut by 5 bases and J by 3 bases, with 17 bases left in between. The CDR3 loop spans 15 amino acids. The CDR3 sequence: CASSPPGHYGYEQYF. CDR3 DNA sequence: TGTGCCAGCAGCCCCCCGGGACACTACGGCTACGAGCAGTACTTC.

V and J are TRBV23-1 and TRBJ2-3; the D gene is possibly TRBD2 (6 bases). TRBV23-1 is labeled an ORF, and its function is uncertain. V lost 5 bases and J 5 bases, leaving 26 bases between the germline ends. This CDR3 is built from 18 residues. As DNA, the CDR3 is TGCGCCAGCAGTGCCCTCGGGGGAGGCGTTGGGGCCGGAGATACGCAGTATTTT. This gives the protein CASSALGGGVGAGDTQYF.

As regards this clone: Other nucleotide sequences in the sample specify the same CDR3. The chain couples TRBV5-6 to TRBJ2-7; D unclear. This CDR3 has 13 amino acids. V lost 5 bases and J 3 bases, leaving 12 bases between the germline ends. Germline V gene lookup returns CDR1 SGHDT and CDR2 YYEEEE. The CDR3 coding sequence is TGTGCCAGCAGGAGTACGGTAGACTACGAGCAGTACTTC. Translation gives CASRSTVDYEQYF.

The chain recombines TRBV5-6 with TRBJ2-7, with 7 bases identical to TRBD2. The CDR3 is 15 amino acids. V lost 0 bases, J lost 2 bases, and 5 bases stayed unmatched. The germline V gene encodes CDR1 SGHDT and CDR2 YYEEEE. The DNA for the CDR3 is TGTGCCAGCAGCTTGGATCGGGGGGAAACCTACGAGCAGTACTTC. This sequence encodes CASSLDRGETYEQYF.

The V call is TRBV4-1, the J call TRBJ2-7; D unclear. The V and J ends lost 0 bases and 3 bases respectively, with 6 bases between them. The CDR3 contains 13 residues. Germline CDR1 and CDR2: MGHRA and YSYEKL. CDR3 sequence (DNA): TGCGCCAGCAGCCAAGATGTGTACTACGAGCAGTACTTC. Translation: CASSQDVYYEQYF.

The V gene is TRBV23-1, the J gene TRBJ2-3; D might be TRBD2 (6 bases). TRBV23-1 is given ORF status, its function remaining uncertain. Trimming removed 8 bases from V and 4 bases from J, with 22 bases in between. The CDR3 is 16 residues long. CDR3 protein: CASFPPEGRGSDTQYF. Written as DNA, the CDR3 is TGCGCCAGCTTCCCCCCGGAGGGACGGGGCTCAGATACGCAGTATTTT.

This chain joins TRBV18 and TRBJ2-1; 8 nucleotides agree with TRBD2. The CDR3 contains 16 residues. Trimming cost V 3 bases and J 4 bases; bases outside gene matches: 8. Germline V lookup: CDR1 KGHSH, CDR2 LQKENI. The CDR3 protein is CASSPLGSGMYNEQFF. CDR3 coding DNA: TGTGCCAGCTCACCCCTAGGTAGCGGGATGTACAATGAGCAGTTCTTC.

J is TRBJ2-1 and V is TRBV4-1, with 9 bases lining up with TRBD2. Germline V gene lookup returns CDR1 MGHRA and CDR2 YSYEKL. After removal of 4 bases from V and 7 bases from J, the junction contained 8 bases not matched to a gene. CDR3 length: 15 residues. In DNA, the CDR3 is TGCGCCAGCAGCCGCGCGCTAGCGGGGTTGAATGAGCAGTTCTTC. Amino acid sequence: CASSRALAGLNEQFF.

Comments on this clone: The conserved closing phenylalanine or tryptophan is absent in this CDR3, likely reflecting a read error. The chain recombines TRBV11-3 with TRBJ1-5; D remains unclear. V lost 2 bases and J lost 0, with 2 bases in between. CDR1 is SGHNT and CDR2 is YENEEA in the germline V gene. CDR3 size: 13 residues. The chain's CDR3 is CASSLYSNQPQHS. The CDR3 DNA sequence: TGTGCCAGCAGCTTATATAGCAATCAGCCCCAGCATTCT.

The chain joins TRBV6-6 to TRBJ1-2; 9 nucleotides match TRBD1. The germline V gene encodes CDR1 MNHNY and CDR2 SVGAGI (reference sequence). The trim removed 0 bases at V and 7 bases at J, leaving 3 bases unmatched. This CDR3 has 14 amino acids. CDR3 DNA sequence: TGTGCCAGCAGTTACTCGGACAGGGGCACTGGCTACACCTTC. As protein: CASSYSDRGTGYTF.

The chain recombines TRBV11-2 with TRBJ2-2, with unresolved D. CDR1 is SGHAT and CDR2 is FQNNGV in the germline V gene. V lost 1 base to trimming and J lost 5 bases, with 11 bases between them. This CDR3 has 15 amino acids. CDR3 protein: CASSLARGFTGELFF. DNA of the CDR3: TGTGCCAGCAGCTTAGCCCGAGGCTTTACCGGGGAGCTGTTTTTT.

This chain connects TRBV6-5 to TRBJ1-1, with TRBD1 matching 8 bases. Germline CDR1 reads MNHEY; CDR2 reads SVGAGI. With V trimmed by 2 bases and J by 5 bases, 10 bases remained unmatched. CDR3 size: 16 residues. The CDR3 here is CASSYRPGQGGTEAFF. The CDR3 region has the DNA TGTGCCAGCAGTTACCGACCAGGACAGGGTGGGACTGAAGCTTTCTTT.

The rearrangement uses TRBV19 and TRBJ1-4; 8 nucleotides align to TRBD1. V shed 4 bases and J 1 base; nucleotides not matched to a gene: 5. CDR3 length: 16 residues. Germline-derived CDR1 and CDR2 are LNHDA and SQIVND (reference sequence). CDR3 amino acids: CASSRDRTLTNEKLFF. The CDR3 coding sequence is TGTGCCAGTAGTAGGGACAGGACACTAACTAATGAAAAACTGTTTTTT. Complete variable domain (other parts from reference TRBV19 and TRBJ1-4): DGGITQSPKYLFRKEGQNVTLSCEQNLNHDAMYWYRQDPGQGLRLIYYSQIVNDFQKGDIAEGYSVSREKKESFPLTVTSAQKNPTAFYLCASSRDRTLTNEKLFFGSGTQLSVL.